The T cell receptor beta chain under discussion was sequenced for a study of CD8+CD57+ T cells in acquired aplastic anemia. As for the study in general: Sorted CD4+ and CD8+ cells yielded about 2.9 ug of DNA on average. The study, taken as a whole, reports: Between patients and controls, about 30 CD8+ CDR3 sequences were found in common.

The TCR beta profiling, which covered VDJ combination and CDR3 sequence, was carried out using genomic DNA as the template. TCRdb processed the reads anew with MiXCR; each CDR3 protein has one entry. The sample carries nearly 60,000 distinct CDR3 sequences, roughly three fifths recorded once. Individuals selected for sequencing had exhibited CD8+CD57+ cell expansion on flow cytometry. Everyone among the patients had severe acquired aplastic anemia. Receipt of therapy had not occurred in any patient by the time of blood sampling. This clonotype was found many times. What it binds is unknown. Sequences were obtained from sorted CD4+, CD8+, or CD8+CD57+ T cells (not recorded which) from PBMCs. The TCR originated in a human donor with aplastic anemia.

CDR3 protein: CASSLNRGGLDEQFF. CDR3 nucleotides: TGTGCCAGCAGCCTTAATCGGGGGGGGCTGGATGAGCAGTTCTTC. V usage is TRBV7-8 and J usage is TRBJ2-1; 8 nucleotides agree with TRBD2. The germline CDR1 and CDR2 sequences are SGHVS and FQNEAQ. V shed 5 bases, J shed 8 bases, and the junction held 11 bases outside the gene matches. The CDR3 totals 15 residues.